This entry concerns a single T cell receptor (beta chain). The data stem from a study of blood T cell repertoires in COVID-19. Sequenced by immunoSEQ multiplex PCR; TCRdb stores in-frame clones only, minus some. The table records around 280,000 clones, roughly 86% of them present only once. Specimen: peripheral blood. The sequence came from a woman aged 25 to 39 who had recovered from COVID-19.

The CDR3 protein is CAILGQPQLNYGYTF. The CDR3 bases are TGTGCCATCCTGGGACAGCCTCAATTGAACTATGGCTACACCTTC. The chain is built from TRBV2 and TRBJ1-2; 7 nucleotides agree with TRBD1. Germline trimming cut 10 bases from V and 2 bases from J; bases unmatched to any gene: 13. Germline V gives CDR1 SNHLY, CDR2 FYNNEI. The CDR3 has 15 residues.